Below, 10 T cell receptor beta chains from the same sample are listed, as sequenced in a study of naive and memory T cell subsets. The treatment is: skin biopsy from PPD injection site in Mantoux-positive individual. An oligonucleotide containing a UMI was ligated to the 3' end of TCR cDNA. Amplification of ligated cDNA took four PCR rounds with SP2 and nested alpha and beta constant primers. A single record per CDR3 protein comes from TCRdb applying MiXCR to the UMI-ligation and nested PCR reads. Of tens of thousands of distinct CDR3 sequences detected, roughly 6.6% appear once; the ten largest clones hold 3.1%. The starting material was skin, obtained from a tuberculin skin test site. The receptors were gathered from an adult in good health.

The chain recombines TRBV27 with TRBJ1-5; TRBD1 aligns across 7 bases. J was trimmed by 3 bases and V by 6 bases; bases with no gene match: 5. The CDR3 has 14 amino acids. Germline V lookup: CDR1 MNHEY, CDR2 SMNVEV (reference sequence). In DNA form, the CDR3 reads TGTGCCAGCAGACTGACAGGGCTCAATCAGCCCCAGCATTTT. Translating it yields CASRLTGLNQPQHF.

Many counts were recorded for this clonotype. V gene TRBV11-2 combines with J gene TRBJ2-5; D may be TRBD2 (6 bases). Germline loops: CDR1 SGHAT, CDR2 FQNNGV. The CDR3 runs 19 residues. V was pared by 4 bases and J by 4 bases, with 28 bases between. The CDR3 spells CASSSGGSARSTTRETQYF. CDR3 in DNA: TGTGCCAGCAGCTCTGGGGGGTCGGCCAGGTCCACCACAAGAGAGACCCAGTACTTC. The full variable domain, its missing parts supplied by reference TRBV11-2 and TRBJ2-5, is EAGVAQSPRYKIIEKRQSVAFWCNPISGHATLYWYQQILGQGPKLLIQFQNNGVVDDSQLPKDRFSAERLKGVDSTLKIQPAKLEDSAVYLCASSSGGSARSTTRETQYFGPGTRLLVL.

This clonotype was seen ten or more times. The V and J genes are TRBV5-1 and TRBJ2-5; 9 nucleotides agree with TRBD1. After removal of 6 bases from V and 1 base from J, the junction contained 7 bases not matched to a gene. There are 15 residues in the CDR3. Germline CDR1 reads SGHRS; CDR2 reads YFSETQ. CDR3 protein: CASIPGTGIQETQYF. The CDR3, as DNA: TGCGCCAGCATCCCCGGGACAGGGATCCAAGAGACCCAGTACTTC.

This clonotype was observed at least ten times. This chain uses TRBV2 with TRBJ2-5, with D uncertain. V dropped 4 bases and J dropped 1 base, with 13 bases sitting between them. Germline-derived CDR1 and CDR2 are SNHLY and FYNNEI. The CDR3 is made up of 15 amino acids. Here the CDR3 DNA reads TGTGCCAGCAGTGTAGTGGGCGGTACCCAAGAGACCCAGTACTTC. This translates into CASSVVGGTQETQYF. Full variable domain (outside the CDR3, taken from reference TRBV2 and TRBJ2-5): EPEVTQTPSHQVTQMGQEVILRCVPISNHLYFYWYRQILGQKVEFLVSFYNNEISEKSEIFDDQFSVERPDGSNFTLKIRSTKLEDSAMYFCASSVVGGTQETQYFGPGTRLLVL.

This clonotype was seen many times. The gene calls are TRBV18 and TRBJ2-3, with 11 bases lining up with TRBD2. The CDR3 covers 14 residues. Germline lookup yields CDR1 KGHSH and CDR2 LQKENI. The junction had 3 bases not matched to a gene; V was cut back by 3 bases and J by 7 bases. The CDR3 DNA sequence: TGTGCCAGCTCACCGGGACTAGCGGATCATACGCAGTATTTT. It yields the protein CASSPGLADHTQYF.

This clonotype has at least ten counts. The rearrangement uses TRBV11-2 and TRBJ2-7, with a tentative D call TRBD1 (5 bases). Germline values: CDR1 SGHAT, CDR2 FQNNGV. This CDR3 comprises 15 residues. Trimming removed 5 bases at V and 2 bases at J, with 16 bases between. For the CDR3, the DNA is TGTGCCAGCAGCCCCACCCCGCCAGGGCCCTACGAGCAGTACTTC. Protein: CASSPTPPGPYEQYF.

This clonotype was seen at least ten times. The chain recombines TRBV20-1 with TRBJ2-3; 11 bases are a match to TRBD2. Looked up from germline, CDR1 is DFQATT and CDR2 is SNEGSKA (reference sequence). This CDR3 is built from 16 residues. J was trimmed by 6 bases and V by 3 bases; bases with no gene match: 11. DNA for the CDR3: TGCAGTGCTAGGGACCGACTAGCGGGGAAAGGGGATACGCAGTATTTT. Protein sequence: CSARDRLAGKGDTQYF.

In this sample, this clonotype turned up once. The chain joins TRBV7-2 to TRBJ1-2; D might be TRBD1 (5 bases). Germline V gene sequence: CDR1 SGHTA, CDR2 FQGNSA. V lost 5 bases, J lost 8 bases, and 12 bases lay in between. The CDR3 has 12 amino acids. The CDR3 loop reads CASSRGTDGYTF. For the CDR3, the DNA is TGTGCCAGCAGCCGGGGGACTGACGGCTACACCTTC.

This clonotype was seen ten or more times. This chain uses TRBV29-1 with TRBJ2-7; TRBD1 agrees at 7 bases. Germline V lookup: CDR1 SQVTM, CDR2 ANQGSEA. The CDR3 sequence is 13 residues long. The junction had 6 bases not matched to a gene; V was cut back by 4 bases and J by 3 bases. CDR3 sequence reads: CSVGKGGGYEQYF. Here the CDR3 DNA reads TGCAGCGTTGGGAAAGGGGGCGGCTACGAGCAGTACTTC.

This chain joins TRBV6-5 and TRBJ1-1, with unresolved D. V dropped 5 bases and J dropped 5 bases, with 15 bases sitting between them. CDR1 is MNHEY, CDR2 SVGAGI, per germline. The CDR3 consists of 14 residues. CDR3 amino acids: CASSVRGPLTEAFF. The CDR3 DNA follows: TGTGCCAGCAGTGTACGTGGACCCCTAACTGAAGCTTTCTTT.